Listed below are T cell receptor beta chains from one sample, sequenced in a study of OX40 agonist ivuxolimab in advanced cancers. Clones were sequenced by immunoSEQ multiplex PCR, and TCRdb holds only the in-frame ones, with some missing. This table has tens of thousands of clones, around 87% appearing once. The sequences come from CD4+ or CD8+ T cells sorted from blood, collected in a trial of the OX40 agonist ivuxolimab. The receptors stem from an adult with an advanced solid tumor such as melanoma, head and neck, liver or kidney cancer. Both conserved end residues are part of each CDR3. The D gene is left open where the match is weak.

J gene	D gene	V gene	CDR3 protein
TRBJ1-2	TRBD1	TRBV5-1	CASSPDRGRSYGYTF
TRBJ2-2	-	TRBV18	CASSPPSLGSTGELFF
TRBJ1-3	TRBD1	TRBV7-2	CASRERQGGGNTIYF
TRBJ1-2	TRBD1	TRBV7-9	CASSYTGGSSYGYTF
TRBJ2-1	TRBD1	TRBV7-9	CASSLRTGPYEQFF
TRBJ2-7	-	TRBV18	CASSPNSYEQYF
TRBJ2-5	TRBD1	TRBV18	CASSPLRTGGETQYF
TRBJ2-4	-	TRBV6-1	CASSELAQNIQYF
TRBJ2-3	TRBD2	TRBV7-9	CASSFWGTSGGADTQYF
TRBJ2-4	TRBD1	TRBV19	CASSIDRATKNIQYF
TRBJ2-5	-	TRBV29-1	CSVAGWAQEETQYF
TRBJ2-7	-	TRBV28	CASSLGNPGYEQYF
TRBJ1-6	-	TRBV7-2	CASSLSPNSPLHF
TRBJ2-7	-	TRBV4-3	CASSQDRVSYEQYF
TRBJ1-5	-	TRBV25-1	CASSDDRSNQPQHF
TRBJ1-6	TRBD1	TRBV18	CASSPNPGQNSPLHF
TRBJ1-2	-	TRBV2	CASSEIGQGLNYGYTF
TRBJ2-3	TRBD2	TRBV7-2	CASSFTSGGNMNTQYF